The entry that follows covers one T cell receptor (beta chain) sequence. The specificity of this receptor is unknown. No qualities accompany the bases; no much larger clone lies one base away. TCRbeta CDR3 regions were amplified from genomic DNA using the immunoSEQ Assay, a bias-controlled multiplex PCR. Per the original workflow: Within the assay, amplification of reference gene primers was used to estimate how many nucleated cells each sample contained. Sequence reads were collapsed and filtered to measure the absolute abundance of every unique TCRbeta CDR3 rearrangement. For each sample, productive Simpson clonality was calculated as the square root of Simpson's diversity index across productive rearrangements. The source is immuneACCESS, and TCRdb retained only in-frame sequences with V and J called. Part of the clones is not carried over; for the studies checked, unresolved V genes explain less than half of this, and the remainder is unexplained. V, J and clone size are taken as reported in that table, and D and trimming were inferred from the DNA itself. Counted in this sample were roughly 50,000 clones; 84% of them appeared once. The ten largest clones capture about 2.7% of the sample.

This entry belongs to a study of blood T cell repertoires in COVID-19 (dated by TCRdb to 2020 to 2022). With regard to the full study: Collaborator samples came from the United States, Italy and Spain and covered acute and convalescent phases of COVID-19. The prospective study material was composed of cDNA or gDNA derived from T cells, B-cell-depleted T cells, or PBMCs. Subjects who had been exposed to COVID-19, were actively infected with it, or had recovered from it provided the deeply sampled blood TCRbeta repertoires that made up the dataset. The repertoires were released in a freely available public database meant as a resource for research on the immune response to SARS-CoV-2. The samples were drawn from the first 160 participants of the ongoing ImmuneRACE study and from roughly 1,300 subjects provided by 6 global collaborators. A de-identified subject ID, COVID-19 status, age in years and sex were almost always included in the sample metadata. Where HLA class I and class II types were available, the types were taken from metadata supplied by the sample provider, not from assay-based typing.

General findings and caveats noted by the study authors: The quantity of clinical and demographic metadata differed by source and by participant and was supplied without curation.

The collaborating institutions used their own protocols to collect whole blood in K2EDTA tubes. For TCRbeta analysis, collaborators shipped samples as frozen whole blood, isolated PBMCs, or DNA extracted from either of those sample types. The TCR comes from a man aged 50 or older with acute or convalescent COVID-19. Sequencing used peripheral blood.

The CDR3 in this case is CASSPQGAGGAQYF. The bases are TGTGCCAGCAGTCCCCAGGGGGCCGGTGGGGCCCAGTACTTC. This sequence uses TRBV6-5 and TRBJ2-5, with 8 central nucleotides matching TRBD1. V loses 5 bases at its end and J loses 9 bases; junction bases beyond the gene matches: 11. The CDR3 runs 14 amino acids, cysteine and phenylalanine included. The sequence is cut down to CDR3 DNA, 42 bases in frame from base 1. The germline V gene supplies CDR1 MNHEY and CDR2 SVGAGI.